This TCR beta chain was recovered during a study of cytomegalovirus exposure and HLA in healthy donors. Study as a whole: An earlier analysis found some 120 million unique TCR beta sequences from around 180 million T cells.

Notes on this clone: Its antigen remains unidentified.

Study-wide results and caveats: A later analysis linked 16,951 TCR beta sequences to HLA alleles at 0.05 false discovery rate. As was reported, the classifier diagnosed cytomegalovirus status with high specificity and sensitivity.

A multiplex PCR was run with 60 Vbeta primers and 13 Jbeta primers. The table came from immunoSEQ multiplex PCR; TCRdb's copy has only in-frame clones and leaves some out. The table has about 170,000 clones, over 80% seen once; the top ten hold approximately 1.2%. This TCR derives from a boy younger than 10 in good health and CMV-seronegative. The source material was PBMCs.

The CDR3 DNA reads TGTGCCAGCAGCTTTGGGACAGGTTACAATGAGCAGTTCTTC. Residues: CASSFGTGYNEQFF. The chain couples TRBV11-2 to TRBJ2-1; TRBD1 aligns across 8 bases. The CDR3 runs to 14 residues. CDR1 and CDR2 from the germline V gene are SGHAT and FQNNGV. V shed 3 bases and J 4 bases; nucleotides not matched to a gene: 2.